The rows below give T cell receptor beta chains drawn from one sample of a study of OX40 agonist ivuxolimab in advanced cancers. The table came from immunoSEQ multiplex PCR; TCRdb's copy has only in-frame clones and leaves some out. The table records approximately 50,000 clones, around 94% of them present only once. The sequencing here drew on CD4+ or CD8+ T cells sorted from blood, taken in a trial of the OX40 agonist ivuxolimab. Receptor source: an adult with an advanced solid tumor such as melanoma, head and neck, liver or kidney cancer. Both conserved end residues are part of each CDR3. The D gene is left open where the match is weak. Expanded clones get a size class; other rows say once, few or many, or leave the size out.

len: 17; abundance: -; v_gene: TRBV11-2; j_gene: TRBJ1-5; d_gene: -; CDR3nt: TGTGCCAGCAGCTTAGAGGGCAGTTTGTATAGCAATCAGCCCCAGCATTTT; CDR3aa: CASSLEGSLYSNQPQHF
len: 15; abundance: -; v_gene: TRBV4-3; j_gene: TRBJ2-1; d_gene: TRBD2; CDR3nt: TGCGCCAGCAGTCCGGGACTAGTCCTATACAATGAGCAGTTCTTC; CDR3aa: CASSPGLVLYNEQFF
len: 13; abundance: -; v_gene: TRBV28; j_gene: TRBJ1-1; d_gene: -; CDR3nt: TGTGCCAGCAGTTCAAGAGGGGGATACCAAGCTTTCTTT; CDR3aa: CASSSRGGYQAFF
len: 13; abundance: once; v_gene: TRBV19; j_gene: TRBJ1-1; d_gene: -; CDR3nt: TGTGCCAGTAGTATGGTGGGGAGCACTGAAGCTTTCTTT; CDR3aa: CASSMVGSTEAFF
len: 14; abundance: -; v_gene: TRBV4-2; j_gene: TRBJ1-1; d_gene: TRBD1; CDR3nt: TGTGCCAGCAGCCCCAGACAGGGGTCTGCTGAAGCTTTCTTT; CDR3aa: CASSPRQGSAEAFF
len: 15; abundance: -; v_gene: TRBV10-3; j_gene: TRBJ2-7; d_gene: -; CDR3nt: TGTGCCATCAGTGAACTCCTAGGGATCTCCTACGAGCAGTACTTC; CDR3aa: CAISELLGISYEQYF
len: 14; abundance: -; v_gene: TRBV4-3; j_gene: TRBJ2-7; d_gene: TRBD1; CDR3nt: TGCGCCAGCAGCCAATACAGGGGGCTGTACGAGCAGTACTTC; CDR3aa: CASSQYRGLYEQYF
len: 14; abundance: -; v_gene: TRBV6-6; j_gene: TRBJ1-3; d_gene: -; CDR3nt: TGTGCCAGCAGTTACGTGACGTCTGGAAACACCATATATTTT; CDR3aa: CASSYVTSGNTIYF
len: 15; abundance: -; v_gene: TRBV11-2; j_gene: TRBJ2-3; d_gene: -; CDR3nt: TGTGCCAGCAGAGCGACGAGGTTAGGGGGAGATACGCAGTATTTT; CDR3aa: CASRATRLGGDTQYF
len: 15; abundance: -; v_gene: TRBV13; j_gene: TRBJ2-5; d_gene: -; CDR3nt: TGTGCCAGCAGCCCCCGGGGGGCGGACCAAGAGACCCAGTACTTC; CDR3aa: CASSPRGADQETQYF
len: 15; abundance: -; v_gene: TRBV27; j_gene: TRBJ1-1; d_gene: TRBD1; CDR3nt: TGTGCCAGCACGGGCTTCGGACAGGGGGGCACTGAAGCTTTCTTT; CDR3aa: CASTGFGQGGTEAFF
len: 15; abundance: -; v_gene: TRBV28; j_gene: TRBJ2-5; d_gene: -; CDR3nt: TGTGCCAGCAGTCCCGGACCGGGGGCACAAGAGACCCAGTACTTC; CDR3aa: CASSPGPGAQETQYF
len: 18; abundance: -; v_gene: TRBV4-3; j_gene: TRBJ2-3; d_gene: TRBD2; CDR3nt: TGCGCCAGCAGCCAAGATGTAACGGGACTAGGTGTTACAGATACGCAGTATTTT; CDR3aa: CASSQDVTGLGVTDTQYF
len: 12; abundance: -; v_gene: TRBV7-3; j_gene: TRBJ2-5; d_gene: -; CDR3nt: TGTGCCAGCAGCTCAGGGCTCGGGACCCAGTACTTC; CDR3aa: CASSSGLGTQYF